Listed below are T cell receptor beta chains from one sample, sequenced in a study of T cells in Graves' hyperthyroidism and ophthalmopathy. TCRdb re-derived calls from the multiplex PCR reads in MiXCR, one entry per CDR3 protein. Seen here are 300,000 to 400,000 distinct CDR3 sequences, 14% observed once, and the top ten hold approximately 10%. The sample was blood. These receptors all come from a woman in her sixties with Graves' hyperthyroidism. CDR3s include the opening cysteine and the closing phenylalanine or tryptophan. D genes are given only for firm matches. Expanded clones are given a class, and other clones once, few, many or no size at all.

TRBJ1-2	15	TRBV7-2	-	many	CASSLSLWFGYGYTF	TGTGCCAGCAGCTTATCGTTGTGGTTTGGCTATGGCTACACCTTC
TRBJ2-7	13	TRBV13	-	many	CASSFGDSREQYF	TGTGCCAGCAGCTTCGGAGACTCGCGGGAGCAGTACTTC
TRBJ1-4	14	TRBV5-5	-	few	CASSELATNEKLFF	TGTGCCAGCAGTGAGCTTGCAACTAATGAAAAACTGTTTTTT
TRBJ2-5	16	TRBV20-1	TRBD2	few	CSASPPLAGVGETQYF	TGCAGTGCTAGTCCCCCTCTAGCGGGAGTGGGAGAGACCCAGTACTTC
TRBJ1-1	15	TRBV10-2	TRBD1	few	CASRKIQGMNTEAFF	TGCGCCAGCAGGAAAATACAGGGGATGAACACTGAAGCTTTCTTT
TRBJ2-1	15	TRBV12-5	-	many	CASGFSGAGTAEQFF	TGTGCTAGTGGTTTCTCGGGTGCAGGGACGGCGGAGCAGTTCTTC
TRBJ1-5	13	TRBV3-1	-	many	CASSLEDQQPQHF	TGTGCCAGCAGCCTCGAAGACCAACAGCCCCAGCATTTT
TRBJ2-3	11	TRBV7-2	-	-	CASRRSRDQYF	TGTGCCAGCAGGAGATCTCGGGACCAGTATTTT
TRBJ2-5	14	TRBV7-9	-	-	CASSPGGMSETQYF	TGTGCCAGCAGCCCAGGAGGCATGTCCGAGACCCAGTACTTC
TRBJ2-7	13	TRBV19	TRBD1	many	CASSDDREGEQYF	TGTGCCAGTAGCGATGACAGGGAAGGCGAGCAGTACTTC
TRBJ2-1	13	TRBV7-2	TRBD2	-	CASSAGRVGEQFF	TGTGCCAGCAGCGCCGGGAGGGTGGGGGAGCAGTTCTTC
TRBJ2-2	14	TRBV6-1	TRBD1	many	CASRDRGRAGELFF	TGTGCCAGCAGGGACAGGGGGCGGGCCGGGGAGCTGTTTTTT
TRBJ2-1	15	TRBV11-3	TRBD2	-	CAGSSLAGGLNEQFF	TGTGCCGGCAGCTCTCTAGCGGGAGGGCTCAATGAGCAGTTCTTC
TRBJ2-3	17	TRBV11-2	TRBD2	-	CASSLATSGSWFDTQYF	TGTGCCAGCAGCCTGGCGACTAGCGGGAGTTGGTTCGATACGCAGTATTTT
TRBJ1-1	15	TRBV5-1	-	many	CASSSTSVLNTEAFF	TGCGCCAGCAGCTCCACCTCGGTCCTGAACACTGAAGCTTTCTTT
TRBJ2-1	19	TRBV7-2	TRBD2	once	CASSLHGTSGVGGNNEQFF	TGTGCCAGCAGCTTACATGGGACTAGCGGGGTTGGGGGGAACAATGAGCAGTTCTTC
TRBJ1-1	12	TRBV6-1	-	many	CASSARNTEAFF	TGTGCCAGCAGTGCACGTAACACTGAAGCTTTCTTT
TRBJ2-2	17	TRBV6-1	TRBD1	many	CASSYAQGVSYTGELFF	TGTGCCAGCAGTTACGCGCAGGGGGTCTCGTACACCGGGGAGCTGTTTTTT
TRBJ2-7	15	TRBV20-1	TRBD2	few	CSAQTGGSPFYEQYF	TGCAGTGCTCAGACTGGCGGGAGTCCCTTCTACGAGCAATACTTC
TRBJ1-5	14	TRBV12-3/TRBV12-4	-	many	CASRAGIGNQPQHF	TGTGCCAGCAGGGCAGGAATTGGCAATCAGCCCCAGCATTTT
TRBJ2-3	14	TRBV5-8	-	few	CASSLAQGPDTQYF	TGTGCCAGCAGCTTGGCTCAGGGTCCAGATACGCAGTATTTT
TRBJ1-4	13	TRBV5-1	-	few	CASSLGLSEKLFF	TGCGCCAGCAGCTTGGGCCTCTCCGAAAAACTGTTTTTT
TRBJ2-1	14	TRBV24-1	TRBD1	many	CATMGQGAVGEQFF	TGTGCCACTATGGGACAGGGGGCGGTTGGTGAGCAGTTCTTC
TRBJ1-1	15	TRBV12-3/TRBV12-4	TRBD1	-	CASTKGGGSSGEAFF	TGTGCCAGCACCAAAGGAGGGGGCAGCTCGGGTGAAGCTTTCTTT
TRBJ2-1	16	TRBV3-1	-	many	CASSQEGARGYNEQFF	TGTGCCAGCAGCCAAGAGGGTGCCAGGGGTTACAATGAGCAGTTCTTC
TRBJ1-6	15	TRBV4-1	-	few	CASRDQGFYNSPLHF	TGCGCCAGCAGGGACCAGGGGTTTTATAATTCACCCCTCCACTTT
TRBJ1-1	14	TRBV20-1	-	few	CSARRGGGSTEAFF	TGCAGTGCTCGTAGGGGGGGGGGGAGCACTGAAGCTTTCTTT
TRBJ2-3	11	TRBV18	-	many	CASSSTDTQYF	TGTGCCAGCTCGAGCACAGATACGCAGTATTTT
TRBJ1-4	15	TRBV7-2	-	many	CASSFRGPTNEKLFF	TGTGCCAGCAGCTTTCGGGGTCCAACTAATGAAAAACTGTTTTTT
TRBJ1-1	14	TRBV20-1	TRBD1	many	CSARGGGGHTSAFF	TGCAGTGCACGAGGAGGAGGGGGCCATACTTCAGCTTTCTTT
TRBJ2-7	14	TRBV10-3	-	many	CAISDLASSYEQYF	TGTGCCATCAGTGATCTTGCCTCCTCCTACGAGCAGTACTTC
TRBJ2-3	12	TRBV7-9	TRBD2	-	CASGLVRDTQYF	TGTGCCAGTGGACTAGTCAGAGATACGCAGTATTTT
TRBJ2-7	13	TRBV20-1	TRBD2	-	CSASEGLDYEQYF	TGCAGTGCTAGTGAGGGACTAGACTACGAGCAGTACTTC
TRBJ2-2	12	TRBV29-1	-	few	CSVFSEVGELSF	TGCAGCGTTTTCTCAGAGGTCGGGGAGCTGTCTTTT
TRBJ2-6	13	TRBV5-1	-	many	CASSPDGANVLTF	TGCGCCAGCAGCCCGGACGGGGCCAACGTCCTGACTTTC
TRBJ2-1	15	TRBV19	-	once	CAAQPGGTGFLEQFF	TGTGCGGCGCAGCCGGGAGGGACAGGGTTTCTTGAGCAGTTCTTC
TRBJ1-4	15	TRBV2	TRBD1	many	CASSDSTGGWEKLFF	TGTGCCAGCAGTGATTCCACAGGGGGTTGGGAAAAACTGTTTTTT
TRBJ1-6	14	TRBV2	-	-	CASSEGTGGSPLHF	TGTGCCAGCAGTGAAGGGACGGGTGGTTCACCCCTCCACTTT
TRBJ2-1	15	TRBV12-3/TRBV12-4	TRBD2	-	CASSAGTSIGNEQFF	TGTGCCAGCAGTGCCGGGACTAGCATAGGGAATGAGCAGTTCTTC
TRBJ2-3	13	TRBV10-1	-	many	CASSEYSTDTQYF	TGCGCCAGCAGCGAGTATAGCACAGATACGCAGTATTTT
TRBJ2-5	13	TRBV18	-	many	CASSPSEGETQYF	TGTGCCAGCTCACCATCCGAGGGAGAGACCCAGTACTTC
TRBJ2-7	15	TRBV19	-	-	CASSISQGTPYEQYF	TGTGCCAGTAGTATCTCACAGGGGACTCCCTACGAGCAGTACTTC
TRBJ1-1	15	TRBV6-8	TRBD1	-	CASSRPRTGRTEAFF	TGTGCCAGCAGTAGACCTCGGACAGGGCGGACTGAAGCTTTCTTT
TRBJ1-5	15	TRBV12-3/TRBV12-4	TRBD1	many	CASRGTGDGNQPQHF	TGTGCCAGCAGAGGGACAGGGGATGGCAATCAGCCCCAGCATTTT
TRBJ1-3	15	TRBV9	-	-	CASSVASSSGNTIYF	TGTGCCAGCAGCGTAGCCTCGAGCTCTGGAAACACCATATATTTT
TRBJ2-1	14	TRBV28	TRBD2	many	CASTTSGIGNEQFF	TGTGCCAGCACTACTAGCGGGATCGGAAATGAGCAGTTCTTC
TRBJ1-1	13	TRBV29-1	-	many	CSVEASMNTEAFF	TGCAGCGTTGAGGCCAGCATGAACACTGAAGCTTTCTTT
TRBJ2-1	14	TRBV27	-	many	CASRGLAPYNEQFF	TGTGCCAGCAGAGGGCTAGCACCCTACAATGAGCAGTTCTTC